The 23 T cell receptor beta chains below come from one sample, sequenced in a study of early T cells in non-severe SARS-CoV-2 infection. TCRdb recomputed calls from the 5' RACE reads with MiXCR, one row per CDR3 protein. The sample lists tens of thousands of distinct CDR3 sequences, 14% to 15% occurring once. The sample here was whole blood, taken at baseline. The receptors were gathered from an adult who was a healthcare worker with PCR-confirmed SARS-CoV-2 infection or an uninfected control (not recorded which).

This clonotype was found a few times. The CDR3 here is CRGGAGDTQYF. In nucleotides, the CDR3 is TGCAGGGGGGGCGCGGGAGATACGCAGTATTTT. This chain links TRBV20-1 with TRBJ2-3; TRBD1 or TRBD2 may be the D gene (6 bases each). CDR3 size: 11 residues. Germline assignment: CDR1 DFQATT and CDR2 SNEGSKA (reference sequence).

This CDR3 is CASSWGLPLGQYF. The CDR3 nucleotides read TGTGCCAGCAGTTGGGGACTGCCTCTCGGGCAGTACTTC. J is TRBJ2-7 and V is TRBV28; maybe TRBD2 (6 bases). The V end lost 4 bases, the J end lost 9 bases, and 16 bases lay between the germline ends. Germline lookup yields CDR1 MDHEN and CDR2 SYDVKM. This CDR3 region has 13 residues. The full variable domain, its missing parts supplied by reference TRBV28 and TRBJ2-7, is DVKVTQSSRYLVKRTGEKVFLECVQDMDHENMFWYRQDPGLGLRLIYFSYDVKMKEKGDIPEGYSVSREKKERFSLILESASTNQTSMYLCASSWGLPLGQYFGPGTRLTVT.

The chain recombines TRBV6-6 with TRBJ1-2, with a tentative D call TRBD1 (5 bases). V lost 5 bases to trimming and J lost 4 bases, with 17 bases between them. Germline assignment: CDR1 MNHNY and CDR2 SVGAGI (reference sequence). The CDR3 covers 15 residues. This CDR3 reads CASSRLPTGVYGYTF. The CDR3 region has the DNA TGTGCCAGCAGTCGTCTCCCTACAGGCGTCTATGGCTACACCTTC.

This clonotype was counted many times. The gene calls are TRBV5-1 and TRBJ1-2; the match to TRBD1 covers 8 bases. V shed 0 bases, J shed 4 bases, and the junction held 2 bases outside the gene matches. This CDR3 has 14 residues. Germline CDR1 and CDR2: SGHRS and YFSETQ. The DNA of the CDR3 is TGCGCCAGCAGCTTGGCCGGGACAGGCTATGGCTACACCTTC. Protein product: CASSLAGTGYGYTF.

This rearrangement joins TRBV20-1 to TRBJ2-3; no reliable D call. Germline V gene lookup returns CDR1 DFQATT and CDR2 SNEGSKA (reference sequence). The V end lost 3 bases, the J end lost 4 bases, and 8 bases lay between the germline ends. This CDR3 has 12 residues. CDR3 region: CSARPPADTQYF. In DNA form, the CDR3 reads TGCAGTGCTAGGCCTCCGGCAGATACGCAGTATTTT.

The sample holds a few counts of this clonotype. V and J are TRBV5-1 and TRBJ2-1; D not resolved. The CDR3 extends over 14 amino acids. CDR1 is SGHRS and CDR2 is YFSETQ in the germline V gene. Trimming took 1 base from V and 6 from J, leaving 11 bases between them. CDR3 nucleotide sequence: TGCGCCAGCAGCTTGATACAGACGAGCAATGAGCAGTTCTTC. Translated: CASSLIQTSNEQFF. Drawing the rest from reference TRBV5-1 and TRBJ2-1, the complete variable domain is KAGVTQTPRYLIKTRGQQVTLSCSPISGHRSVSWYQQTPGQGLQFLFEYFSETQRNKGNFPGRFSGRQFSNSRSEMNVSTLELGDSALYLCASSLIQTSNEQFFGPGTRLTVL.

CDR3 sequence: CSASAGSSGANVLTF. CDR3 DNA sequence: TGCAGTGCTAGTGCCGGGAGCTCTGGGGCCAACGTCCTGACTTTC. J is TRBJ2-6 and V is TRBV20-1, with D perhaps matching TRBD2 (6 bases). Trimming stripped 3 bases from V and 0 bases from J, with 9 bases between. CDR1 DFQATT and CDR2 SNEGSKA come from the germline V gene (reference sequence). The CDR3 totals 15 residues.

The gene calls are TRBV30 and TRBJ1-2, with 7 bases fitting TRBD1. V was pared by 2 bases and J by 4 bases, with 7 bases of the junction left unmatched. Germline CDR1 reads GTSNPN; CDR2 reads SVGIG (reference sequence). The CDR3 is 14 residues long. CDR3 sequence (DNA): TGTGCCTGGAGTCGACAGGGCAGATCCTATGGCTACACCTTC. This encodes CAWSRQGRSYGYTF.

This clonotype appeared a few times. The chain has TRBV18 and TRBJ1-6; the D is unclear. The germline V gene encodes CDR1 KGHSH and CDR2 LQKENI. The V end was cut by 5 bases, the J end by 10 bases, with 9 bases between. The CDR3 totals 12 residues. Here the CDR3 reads CASSFPGSPLHF. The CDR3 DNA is TGTGCCAGCTCATTCCCTGGATCACCCCTCCACTTT.

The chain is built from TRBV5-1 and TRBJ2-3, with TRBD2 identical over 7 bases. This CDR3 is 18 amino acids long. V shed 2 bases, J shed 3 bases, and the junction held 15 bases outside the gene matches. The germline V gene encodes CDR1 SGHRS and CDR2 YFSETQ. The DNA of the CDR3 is TGCGCCAGCAGCTTCAGTCGCCAGCGGGGATTCAGTACAGATACGCAGTATTTT. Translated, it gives CASSFSRQRGFSTDTQYF.

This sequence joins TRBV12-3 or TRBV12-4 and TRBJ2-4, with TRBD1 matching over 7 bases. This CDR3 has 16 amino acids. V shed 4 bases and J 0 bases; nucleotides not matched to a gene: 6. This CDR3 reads CASSSQGILAKNIQYF. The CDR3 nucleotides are TGTGCCAGCAGTTCACAGGGGATACTAGCCAAAAACATTCAGTACTTC.

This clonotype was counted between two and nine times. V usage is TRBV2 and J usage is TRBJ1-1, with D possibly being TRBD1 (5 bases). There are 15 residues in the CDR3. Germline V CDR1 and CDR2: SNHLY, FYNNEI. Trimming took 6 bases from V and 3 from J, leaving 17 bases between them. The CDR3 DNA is TGTGCCAGCAGATGGTTGTCGGGGGGTGACACTGAAGCTTTCTTT. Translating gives CASRWLSGGDTEAFF.

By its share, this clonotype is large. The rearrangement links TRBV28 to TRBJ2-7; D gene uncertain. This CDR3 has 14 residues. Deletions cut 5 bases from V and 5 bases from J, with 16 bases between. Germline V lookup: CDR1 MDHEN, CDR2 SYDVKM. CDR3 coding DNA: TGTGCCAGCAGTCCCGTAACTCCACCCCACGAGCAGTACTTC. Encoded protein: CASSPVTPPHEQYF.

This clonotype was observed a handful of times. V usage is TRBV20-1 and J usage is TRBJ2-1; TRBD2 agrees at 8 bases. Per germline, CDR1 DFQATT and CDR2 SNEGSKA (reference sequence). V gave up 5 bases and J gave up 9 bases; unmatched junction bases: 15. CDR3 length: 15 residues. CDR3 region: CSAGEGGGRHVEQFF. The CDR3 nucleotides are TGCAGTGCTGGGGAAGGAGGCGGGAGGCATGTTGAGCAGTTCTTC.

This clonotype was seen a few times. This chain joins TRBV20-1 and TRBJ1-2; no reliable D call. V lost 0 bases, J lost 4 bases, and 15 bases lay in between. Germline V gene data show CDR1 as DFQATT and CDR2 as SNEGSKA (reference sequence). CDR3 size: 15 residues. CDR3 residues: CSAREVDKRAYGYTF. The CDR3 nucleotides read TGCAGTGCTAGAGAAGTAGATAAGCGGGCCTATGGCTACACCTTC.

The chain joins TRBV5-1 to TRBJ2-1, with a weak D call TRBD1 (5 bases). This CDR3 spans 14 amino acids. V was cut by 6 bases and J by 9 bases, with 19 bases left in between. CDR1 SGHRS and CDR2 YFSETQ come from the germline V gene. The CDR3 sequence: CASNKQTAWGEQFF. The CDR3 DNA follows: TGCGCCAGCAACAAGCAGACAGCCTGGGGTGAGCAGTTCTTC. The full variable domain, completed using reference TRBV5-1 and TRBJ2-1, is KAGVTQTPRYLIKTRGQQVTLSCSPISGHRSVSWYQQTPGQGLQFLFEYFSETQRNKGNFPGRFSGRQFSNSRSEMNVSTLELGDSALYLCASNKQTAWGEQFFGPGTRLTVL.

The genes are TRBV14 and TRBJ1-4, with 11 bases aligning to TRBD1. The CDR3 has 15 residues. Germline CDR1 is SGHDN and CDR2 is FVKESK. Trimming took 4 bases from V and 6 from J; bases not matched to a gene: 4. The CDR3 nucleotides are TGTGCCAGCAGCCCCTGGACAGGGGGCGATGAAAAACTGTTTTTT. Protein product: CASSPWTGGDEKLFF.

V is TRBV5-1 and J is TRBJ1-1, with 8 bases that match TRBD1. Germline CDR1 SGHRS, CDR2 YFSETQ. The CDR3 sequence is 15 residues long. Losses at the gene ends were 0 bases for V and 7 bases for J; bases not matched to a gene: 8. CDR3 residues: CASSLGLDRGGEAFF. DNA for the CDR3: TGCGCCAGCAGCTTGGGCTTAGACAGGGGAGGTGAAGCTTTCTTT. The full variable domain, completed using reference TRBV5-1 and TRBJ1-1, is KAGVTQTPRYLIKTRGQQVTLSCSPISGHRSVSWYQQTPGQGLQFLFEYFSETQRNKGNFPGRFSGRQFSNSRSEMNVSTLELGDSALYLCASSLGLDRGGEAFFGQGTRLTVV.

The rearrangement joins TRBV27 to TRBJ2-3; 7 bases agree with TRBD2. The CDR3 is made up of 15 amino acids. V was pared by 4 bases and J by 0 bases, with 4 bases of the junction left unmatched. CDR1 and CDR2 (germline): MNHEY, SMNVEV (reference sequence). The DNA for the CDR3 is TGTGCCAGCAGTTCGACTAGCCCTAGCACAGATACGCAGTATTTT. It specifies CASSSTSPSTDTQYF.

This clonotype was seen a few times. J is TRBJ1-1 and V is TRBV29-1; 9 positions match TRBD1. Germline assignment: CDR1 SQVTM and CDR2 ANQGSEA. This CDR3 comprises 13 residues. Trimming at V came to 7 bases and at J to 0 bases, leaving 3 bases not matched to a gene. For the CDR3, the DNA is TGCAGCGGGCGGACAGGGGTGAACACTGAAGCTTTCTTT. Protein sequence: CSGRTGVNTEAFF.

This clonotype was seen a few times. The CDR3 reads CSVGGQGSYNEQFF. In nucleotides, the CDR3 is TGCAGTGTGGGGGGACAAGGGTCCTACAATGAGCAGTTCTTC. The chain combines TRBV20-1 with TRBJ2-1; D possibly uses TRBD1 or TRBD2 (6 bases each). CDR3 length equals 14 residues. Per germline, CDR1 DFQATT and CDR2 SNEGSKA (reference sequence). V lost 7 bases and J 1 base, leaving 14 bases between the germline ends.

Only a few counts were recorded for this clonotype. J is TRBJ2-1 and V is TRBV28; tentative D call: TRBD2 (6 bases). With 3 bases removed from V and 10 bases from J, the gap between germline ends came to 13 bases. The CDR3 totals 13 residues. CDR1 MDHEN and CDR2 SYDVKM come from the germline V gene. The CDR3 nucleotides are TGTGCCAGCAGTTTTGCGGTTGGGGGGGAGCAGTTCTTC. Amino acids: CASSFAVGGEQFF.

The CDR3 is CASSRRQATQETQYF. CDR3 bases: TGTGCCAGCAGTCGACGACAGGCGACACAAGAGACCCAGTACTTC. The chain employs TRBV12-3 or TRBV12-4 and TRBJ2-5, with D possibly TRBD1 on 6 matching bases. Trimming removed 5 bases at V and 2 bases at J, with 15 bases between. The length of the CDR3 is 15 residues.